The 7 T cell receptor beta chains given below trace back to one sample, sequenced in a study of blood T cell repertoires in COVID-19. The data were produced by immunoSEQ multiplex PCR, yet TCRdb's version contains in-frame clones alone and is incomplete. Altogether 250,000 to 350,000 clones are present, over 75% being singletons, with the ten largest covering under 3%. The sample consisted of PBMCs or T cells enriched from blood (not recorded which). The receptors stem from a woman aged 18-29 years who had recovered from COVID-19.

The chain employs TRBV4-1 and TRBJ2-1; 9 positions match TRBD1. V shed 6 bases and J 4 bases; nucleotides not matched to a gene: 7. CDR3 length equals 15 residues. Germline CDR1 MGHRA, CDR2 YSYEKL. The CDR3 DNA reads as TGCGCCAGCAGACAACAGGGGGCGGTTTACAATGAGCAGTTCTTC. This translates into CASRQQGAVYNEQFF.

CDR3 bases: TGCAGCGCCCAGGGGGCGGGGGAGCAGTACTTC. It translates to CSAQGAGEQYF. The V gene is TRBV29-1, the J gene TRBJ2-7, with 8 bases that match TRBD1. The CDR3 contains 11 residues. V shed 7 bases, J shed 7 bases, and the junction held 6 bases outside the gene matches. In germline, CDR1 is SQVTM, CDR2 ANQGSEA.

This clone was seen just once. This same CDR3 is encoded by further DNA sequences in the sample. V usage is TRBV28 and J usage is TRBJ1-2; D possibly corresponds to TRBD1 (6 bases). Germline loops: CDR1 MDHEN, CDR2 SYDVKM. The CDR3 extends over 13 amino acids. The ends were cut back, 6 bases at V and 2 bases at J, with 10 bases in the middle. CDR3 amino acids: CASSPDRNYGYTF. The CDR3 DNA reads as TGTGCCAGCAGCCCTGACAGGAACTATGGCTACACCTTC.

This clone was detected once. V gene TRBV19 combines with J gene TRBJ1-2; TRBD1 matches at 8 bases. This CDR3 comprises 14 residues. Germline CDR1 LNHDA, CDR2 SQIVND (reference sequence). Trimming removed 4 bases from V and 3 bases from J; junction bases left unmatched: 4. The CDR3 nucleotides read TGTGCCAGTAGTAGGACGACAGGGGACTATGGCTACACCTTC. It codes for CASSRTTGDYGYTF. Full variable domain (remainder filled in from reference TRBV19 and TRBJ1-2): DGGITQSPKYLFRKEGQNVTLSCEQNLNHDAMYWYRQDPGQGLRLIYYSQIVNDFQKGDIAEGYSVSREKKESFPLTVTSAQKNPTAFYLCASSRTTGDYGYTFGSGTRLTVV.

This chain joins TRBV19 and TRBJ1-1, with 9 bases aligning to TRBD1. Trimming removed 2 bases from V and 4 bases from J; junction bases left unmatched: 8. Germline V CDR1 and CDR2: LNHDA, SQIVND (reference sequence). The CDR3 is 16 amino acids. The CDR3: CASSIRTGGLVTEAFF. Written as DNA, the CDR3 is TGTGCCAGTAGTATAAGAACAGGGGGCTTGGTCACTGAAGCTTTCTTT.

This chain joins TRBV6-5 and TRBJ2-2; D perhaps matches TRBD1 (5 bases). The CDR3 is 13 residues long. CDR1 and CDR2 (germline): MNHEY, SVGAGI. Trimming removed 7 bases at V and 5 bases at J, with 11 bases between. CDR3 nucleotides: TGTGCCAGCATTAGGGGTGGGACCGGGGAGCTGTTTTTT. Translated: CASIRGGTGELFF.

The chain uses TRBV2 and TRBJ1-1; tentatively, D is TRBD1 (5 bases). V lost 7 bases to trimming and J lost 4 bases, with 10 bases between them. Germline CDR1 is SNHLY and CDR2 is FYNNEI. This CDR3 spans 12 amino acids. DNA for the CDR3: TGTGCCAGCAACGGACACGGCACTGAAGCTTTCTTT. Translating it yields CASNGHGTEAFF.